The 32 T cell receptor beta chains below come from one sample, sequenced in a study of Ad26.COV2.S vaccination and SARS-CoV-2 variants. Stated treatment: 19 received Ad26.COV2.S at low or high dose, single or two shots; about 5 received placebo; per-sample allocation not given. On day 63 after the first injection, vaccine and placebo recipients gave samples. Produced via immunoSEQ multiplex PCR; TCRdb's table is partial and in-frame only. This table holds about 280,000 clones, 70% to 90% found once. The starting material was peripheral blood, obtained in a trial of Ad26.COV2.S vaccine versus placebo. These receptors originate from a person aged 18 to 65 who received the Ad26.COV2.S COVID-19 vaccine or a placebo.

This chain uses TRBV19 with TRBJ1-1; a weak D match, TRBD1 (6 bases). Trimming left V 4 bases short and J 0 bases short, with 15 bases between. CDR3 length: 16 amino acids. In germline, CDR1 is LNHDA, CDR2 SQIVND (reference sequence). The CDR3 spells CASSTLTGGMNTEAFF. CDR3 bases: TGTGCCAGTAGTACCTTGACAGGAGGGATGAACACTGAAGCTTTCTTT.

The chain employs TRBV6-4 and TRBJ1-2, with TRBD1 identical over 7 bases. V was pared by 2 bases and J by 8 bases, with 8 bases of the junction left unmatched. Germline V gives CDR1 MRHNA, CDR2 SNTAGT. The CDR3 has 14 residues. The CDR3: CASSDQGGRGGYTF. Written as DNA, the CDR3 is TGTGCCAGCAGTGACCAGGGGGGCAGAGGAGGCTACACCTTC.

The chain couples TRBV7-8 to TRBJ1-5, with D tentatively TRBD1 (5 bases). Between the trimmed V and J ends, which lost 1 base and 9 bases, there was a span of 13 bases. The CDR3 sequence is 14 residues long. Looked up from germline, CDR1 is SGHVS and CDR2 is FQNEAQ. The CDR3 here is CASSLGQGWGPQHF. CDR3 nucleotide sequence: TGTGCCAGCAGCTTAGGTCAGGGCTGGGGGCCCCAGCATTTT.

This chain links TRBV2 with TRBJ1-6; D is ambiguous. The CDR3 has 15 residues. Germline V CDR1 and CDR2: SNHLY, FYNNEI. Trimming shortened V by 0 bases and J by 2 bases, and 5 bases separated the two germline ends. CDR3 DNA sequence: TGTGCCAGCAGTGAAGCGGGTACCTATAATTCACCCCTCCACTTT. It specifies CASSEAGTYNSPLHF.

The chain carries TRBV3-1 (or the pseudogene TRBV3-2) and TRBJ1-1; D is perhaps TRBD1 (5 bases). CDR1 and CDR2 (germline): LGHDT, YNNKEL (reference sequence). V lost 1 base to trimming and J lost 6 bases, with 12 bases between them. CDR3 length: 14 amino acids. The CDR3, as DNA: TGTGCCAGCAGCCAAGTGGGGGGAGAGGCTGAAGCTTTCTTT. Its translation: CASSQVGGEAEAFF.

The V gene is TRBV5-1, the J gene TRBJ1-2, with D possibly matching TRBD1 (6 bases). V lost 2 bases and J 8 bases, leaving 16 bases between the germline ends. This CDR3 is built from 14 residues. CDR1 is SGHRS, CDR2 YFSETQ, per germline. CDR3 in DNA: TGCGCCAGCAGCTTAACGGACAGTACCGGGGGCTACACCTTC. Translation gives CASSLTDSTGGYTF.

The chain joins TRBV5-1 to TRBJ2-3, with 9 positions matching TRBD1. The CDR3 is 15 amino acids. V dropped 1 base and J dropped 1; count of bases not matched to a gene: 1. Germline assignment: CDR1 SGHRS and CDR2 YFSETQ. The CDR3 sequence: CASSLTGGGTDTQYF. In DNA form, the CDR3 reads TGCGCCAGCAGCTTGACAGGGGGCGGCACAGATACGCAGTATTTT.

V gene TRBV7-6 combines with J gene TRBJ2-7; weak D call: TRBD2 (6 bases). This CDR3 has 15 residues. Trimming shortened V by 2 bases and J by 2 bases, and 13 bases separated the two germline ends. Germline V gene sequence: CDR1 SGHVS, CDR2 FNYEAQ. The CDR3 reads CASSLYSTSTYEQYF. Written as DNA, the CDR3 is TGTGCCAGCAGCTTATACTCGACTAGTACCTACGAGCAGTACTTC.

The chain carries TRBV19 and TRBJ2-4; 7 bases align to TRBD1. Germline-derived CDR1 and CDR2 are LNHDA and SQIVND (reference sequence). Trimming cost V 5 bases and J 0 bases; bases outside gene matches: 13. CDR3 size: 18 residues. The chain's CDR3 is CASSPAGGQNSAKNIQYF. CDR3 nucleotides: TGTGCCAGTAGTCCAGCTGGGGGACAGAATTCAGCCAAAAACATTCAGTACTTC. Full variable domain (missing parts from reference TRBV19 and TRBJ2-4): DGGITQSPKYLFRKEGQNVTLSCEQNLNHDAMYWYRQDPGQGLRLIYYSQIVNDFQKGDIAEGYSVSREKKESFPLTVTSAQKNPTAFYLCASSPAGGQNSAKNIQYFGAGTRLSVL.

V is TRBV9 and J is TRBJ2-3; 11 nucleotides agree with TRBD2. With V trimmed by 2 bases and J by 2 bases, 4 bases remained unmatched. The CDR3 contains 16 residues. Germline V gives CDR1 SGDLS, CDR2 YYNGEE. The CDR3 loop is CASSVYSGRATDTQYF. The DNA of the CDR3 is TGTGCCAGCAGCGTGTATAGCGGGAGGGCCACAGATACGCAGTATTTT.

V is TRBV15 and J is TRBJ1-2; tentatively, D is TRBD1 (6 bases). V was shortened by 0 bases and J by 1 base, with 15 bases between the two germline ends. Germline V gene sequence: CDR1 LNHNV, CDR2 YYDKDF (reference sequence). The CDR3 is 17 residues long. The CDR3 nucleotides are TGTGCCACCAGCAGAGATCTCGCGGGGGCTGGTAACTATGGCTACACCTTC. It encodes CATSRDLAGAGNYGYTF.

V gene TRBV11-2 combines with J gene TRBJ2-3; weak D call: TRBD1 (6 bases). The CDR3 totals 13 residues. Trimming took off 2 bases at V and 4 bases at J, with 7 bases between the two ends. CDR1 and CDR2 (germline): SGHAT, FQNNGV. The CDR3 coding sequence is TGTGCCAGCAGCTTAAACAGGGCAGATACGCAGTATTTT. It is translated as CASSLNRADTQYF.

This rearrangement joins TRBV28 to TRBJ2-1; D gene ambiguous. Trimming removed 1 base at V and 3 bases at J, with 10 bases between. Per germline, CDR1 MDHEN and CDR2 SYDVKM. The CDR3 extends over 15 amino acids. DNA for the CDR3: TGTGCCAGCAGTTTATCCCCCAGGAGCTACAATGAGCAGTTCTTC. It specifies CASSLSPRSYNEQFF.

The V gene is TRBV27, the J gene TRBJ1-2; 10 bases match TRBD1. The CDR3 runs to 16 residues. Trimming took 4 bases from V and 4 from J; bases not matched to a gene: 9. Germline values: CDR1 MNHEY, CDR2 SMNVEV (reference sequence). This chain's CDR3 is CASSSYRQGAFYGYTF. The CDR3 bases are TGTGCCAGCAGTTCCTACCGACAGGGGGCGTTCTATGGCTACACCTTC.

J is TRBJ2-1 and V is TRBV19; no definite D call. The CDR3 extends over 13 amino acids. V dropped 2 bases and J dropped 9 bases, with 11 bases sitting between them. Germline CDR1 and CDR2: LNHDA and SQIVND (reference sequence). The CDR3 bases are TGTGCCAGTAGTATAACCCCTGGTGGTGAGCAGTTCTTC. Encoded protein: CASSITPGGEQFF.

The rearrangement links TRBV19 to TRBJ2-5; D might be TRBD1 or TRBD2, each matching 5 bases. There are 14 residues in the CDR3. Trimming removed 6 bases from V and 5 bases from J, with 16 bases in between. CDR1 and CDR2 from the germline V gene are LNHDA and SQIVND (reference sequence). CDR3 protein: CASRGDVGRETQYF. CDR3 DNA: TGTGCCAGTAGAGGGGACGTAGGACGGGAGACCCAGTACTTC.

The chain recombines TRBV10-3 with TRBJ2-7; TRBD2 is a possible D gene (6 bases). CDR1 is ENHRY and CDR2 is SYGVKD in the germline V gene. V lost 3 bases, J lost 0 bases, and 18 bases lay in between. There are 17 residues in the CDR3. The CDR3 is CAISDSVGTPSSYEQYF. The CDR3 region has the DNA TGTGCCATCAGTGATTCCGTGGGGACTCCTAGCTCCTACGAGCAGTACTTC.

The CDR3 here is CASSSGQAGGTEAFF. In DNA, the CDR3 is TGCGCCAGCAGCTCGGGACAGGCCGGGGGCACTGAAGCTTTCTTT. The rearrangement links TRBV5-1 to TRBJ1-1; 8 bases fit TRBD1. J gave up 4 bases and V 3 bases, and 8 bases lay outside the gene matches. Germline CDR1 reads SGHRS; CDR2 reads YFSETQ. The CDR3 loop spans 15 amino acids. Variable domain in full (rest from reference TRBV5-1 and TRBJ1-1): KAGVTQTPRYLIKTRGQQVTLSCSPISGHRSVSWYQQTPGQGLQFLFEYFSETQRNKGNFPGRFSGRQFSNSRSEMNVSTLELGDSALYLCASSSGQAGGTEAFFGQGTRLTVV.

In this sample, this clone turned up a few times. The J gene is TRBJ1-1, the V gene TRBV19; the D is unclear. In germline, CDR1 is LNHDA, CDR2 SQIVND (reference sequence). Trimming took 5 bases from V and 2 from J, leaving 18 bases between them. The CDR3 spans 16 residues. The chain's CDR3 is CASSQARAYRNTEAFF. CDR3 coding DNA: TGTGCCAGTAGTCAGGCTAGAGCATACCGAAACACTGAAGCTTTCTTT.

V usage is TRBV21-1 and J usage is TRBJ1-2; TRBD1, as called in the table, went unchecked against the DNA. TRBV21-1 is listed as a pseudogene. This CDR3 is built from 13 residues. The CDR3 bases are TGTGCCAGCAGCAAGACAGGGGCAGGGGGCTACACCTTC. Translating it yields CASSKTGAGGYTF.

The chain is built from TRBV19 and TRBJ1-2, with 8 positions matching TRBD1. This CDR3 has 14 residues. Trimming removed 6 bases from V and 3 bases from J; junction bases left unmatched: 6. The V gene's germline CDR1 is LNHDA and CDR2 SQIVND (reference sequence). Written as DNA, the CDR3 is TGTGCCAGTAGGGCCGCAGGGGGCCACTATGGCTACACCTTC. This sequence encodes CASRAAGGHYGYTF. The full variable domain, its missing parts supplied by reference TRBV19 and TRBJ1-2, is DGGITQSPKYLFRKEGQNVTLSCEQNLNHDAMYWYRQDPGQGLRLIYYSQIVNDFQKGDIAEGYSVSREKKESFPLTVTSAQKNPTAFYLCASRAAGGHYGYTFGSGTRLTVV.

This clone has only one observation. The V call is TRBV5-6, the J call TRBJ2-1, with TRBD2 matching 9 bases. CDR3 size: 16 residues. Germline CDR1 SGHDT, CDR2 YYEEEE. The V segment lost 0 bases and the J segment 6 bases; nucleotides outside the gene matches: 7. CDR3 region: CASSLDGASGTNEQFF. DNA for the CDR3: TGTGCCAGCAGCTTGGATGGGGCTAGCGGGACCAATGAGCAGTTCTTC.

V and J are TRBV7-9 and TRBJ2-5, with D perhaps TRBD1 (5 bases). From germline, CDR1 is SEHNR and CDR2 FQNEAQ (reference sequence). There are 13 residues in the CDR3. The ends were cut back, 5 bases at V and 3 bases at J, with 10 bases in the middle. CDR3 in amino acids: CASSPKGEETQYF. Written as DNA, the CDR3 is TGTGCCAGCAGCCCAAAAGGGGAAGAGACCCAGTACTTC.

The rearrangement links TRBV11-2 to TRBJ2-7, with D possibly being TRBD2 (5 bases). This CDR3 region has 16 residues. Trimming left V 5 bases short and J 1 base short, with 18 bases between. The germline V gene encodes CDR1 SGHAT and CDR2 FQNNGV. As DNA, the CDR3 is TGTGCCAGCAGCCCCCCGGGGTTGGTCGGATCCTACGAGCAGTACTTC. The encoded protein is CASSPPGLVGSYEQYF. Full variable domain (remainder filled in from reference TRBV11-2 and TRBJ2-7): EAGVAQSPRYKIIEKRQSVAFWCNPISGHATLYWYQQILGQGPKLLIQFQNNGVVDDSQLPKDRFSAERLKGVDSTLKIQPAKLEDSAVYLCASSPPGLVGSYEQYFGPGTRLTVT.

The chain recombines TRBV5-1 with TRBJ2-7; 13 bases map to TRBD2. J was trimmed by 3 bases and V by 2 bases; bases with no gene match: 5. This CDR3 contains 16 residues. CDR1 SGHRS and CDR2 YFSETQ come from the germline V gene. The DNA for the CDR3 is TGCGCCAGCAGCTTACCCCGGACTAGCGGGGGCTACGAGCAGTACTTC. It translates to CASSLPRTSGGYEQYF.

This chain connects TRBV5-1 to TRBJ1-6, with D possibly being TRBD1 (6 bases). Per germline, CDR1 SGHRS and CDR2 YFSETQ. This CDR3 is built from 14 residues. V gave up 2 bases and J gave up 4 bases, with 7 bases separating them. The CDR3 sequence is CASSLQGYNSPLHF. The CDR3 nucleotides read TGCGCCAGCAGCTTACAGGGTTATAATTCACCCCTCCACTTT.

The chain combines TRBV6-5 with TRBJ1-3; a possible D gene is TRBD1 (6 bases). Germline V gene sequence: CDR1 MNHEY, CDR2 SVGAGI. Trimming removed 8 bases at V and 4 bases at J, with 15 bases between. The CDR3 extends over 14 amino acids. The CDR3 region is CASHVGGQGNTIYF. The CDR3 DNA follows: TGTGCCAGCCACGTCGGGGGGCAGGGAAACACCATATATTTT.

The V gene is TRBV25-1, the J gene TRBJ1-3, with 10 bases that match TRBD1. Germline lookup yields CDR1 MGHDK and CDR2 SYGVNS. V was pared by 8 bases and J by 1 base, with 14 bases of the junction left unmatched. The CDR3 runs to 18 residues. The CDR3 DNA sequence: TGTGCCAGCCTAGGGGGACAGGGGCCCCGTTTTTCTGGAAACACCATATATTTT. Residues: CASLGGQGPRFSGNTIYF.

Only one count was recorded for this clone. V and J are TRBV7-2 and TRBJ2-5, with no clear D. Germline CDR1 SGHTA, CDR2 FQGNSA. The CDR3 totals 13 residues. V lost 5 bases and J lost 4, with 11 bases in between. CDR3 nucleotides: TGTGCCAGCAGCACCAGAGAGAGAGAGACCCAGTACTTC. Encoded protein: CASSTRERETQYF.

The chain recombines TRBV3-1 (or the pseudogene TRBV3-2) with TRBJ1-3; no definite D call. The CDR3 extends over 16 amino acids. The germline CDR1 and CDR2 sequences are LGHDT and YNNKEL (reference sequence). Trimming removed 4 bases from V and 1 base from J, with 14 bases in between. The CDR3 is CASSPFAVGSGNTIYF. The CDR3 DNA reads TGTGCCAGCAGCCCTTTTGCGGTGGGGTCTGGAAACACCATATATTTT.

The DNA of the CDR3 is TGCGCCAGCAGCCAACTAGCGGGGGGTTCCTACGAGCAGTACTTC. Translating gives CASSQLAGGSYEQYF. V is TRBV4-1 and J is TRBJ2-7, with 11 bases lining up with TRBD2. The ends lost 2 bases at V and 1 base at J; junction bases unmatched: 1. Germline assignment: CDR1 MGHRA and CDR2 YSYEKL. The CDR3 runs 15 residues.

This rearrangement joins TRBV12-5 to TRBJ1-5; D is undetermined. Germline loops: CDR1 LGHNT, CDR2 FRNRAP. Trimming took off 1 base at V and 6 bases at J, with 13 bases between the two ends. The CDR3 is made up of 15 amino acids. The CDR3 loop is CASGLALGKGQPQHF. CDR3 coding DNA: TGTGCTAGTGGTTTGGCCCTGGGTAAGGGTCAGCCCCAGCATTTT.